This T cell receptor beta chain is drawn from a study of blood T cell repertoires in COVID-19. Study context: Material from acute and convalescent COVID-19 was sourced from the United States, Italy and Spain. The cDNA or gDNA used as material had been derived from T cells, B-cell-depleted T cells, or PBMCs.

Germline CDR1 and CDR2: MNHEY and SMNVEV (reference sequence). The CDR3 is made up of 15 amino acids. V lost 5 bases and J lost 2; bases outside the gene matches: 6. TCRdb keeps only in-frame clones here, not all; method: immunoSEQ multiplex PCR. Of roughly 59,000 clones in the sample, approximately 80% were seen once. The chain employs TRBV27 and TRBJ1-5; 7 nucleotides match TRBD1. This clonotype was sampled from a woman at least 80 years old with acute or convalescent COVID-19. Sequencing was performed on peripheral blood. CDR3 in amino acids: CASSEQGLGNQPQHF. The CDR3 bases are TGTGCCAGCAGTGAACAGGGGTTAGGCAATCAGCCCCAGCATTTT.